One T cell receptor (beta chain) is described in this entry. This clonotype was found many times. Its binding antigen is unknown. The record has no base qualities; no much larger clone is one base away. The data stem from a study of T cell repertoires in cytomegalovirus infection (dated by TCRdb to the late 2010s). With respect to the entire study: The peptide stimulations were aimed at well-studied HLA-B-restricted epitopes as well as recently identified HLA-C-restricted CMV epitopes, whose presentation resists viral immunomodulation. Donor HLA type was relevant to the analysis, because carriage of CMV infection together with the matching HLA type was indicated by public TCR beta signatures. The research as a whole found: The ex vivo response was dominated by HLA-C-restricted CMV-specific TCR beta clonotypes, which also provided the single most frequent clonotype in two of eight donors. In both this cohort and an independent cohort of 350 to 400 donors, the cumulative frequency of public TCR beta family members distinguished carriers of CMV infection plus the relevant HLA type.

The treatment or condition label, as the study defines it: in vitro stimulation with specific CMV peptide epitopes to enrich CMV-specific T cells. The run used an Illumina HiSeq 1500. TCRdb reworked the public reads: Q25 trimming with fastp, MiXCR clone assembly, productive beta chains retained. Rows matching on CDR3 protein sequence are summarized as one entry with the most common DNA and genes. Present in this sample are fewer than 1,000,000 distinct CDR3 sequences, roughly 31% of which were seen just once. Around an eighth of the sample lies in the top ten. According to the germline V gene, CDR1 reads SGHTA and CDR2 reads FQGNSA. V is cut by 3 bases and J by 2 bases, and the space between the germline ends is 18 bases. Including cysteine and phenylalanine, the CDR3 has 17 amino acids. CDR3 DNA is the only sequence kept; it has 51 bases, read in frame from the first base.

The source is a human donor in good health (CMV status not recorded). Some clones in this sample may be carry-over from other donors' samples. The chain couples TRBV7-2 to TRBJ2-3; the D gene is not confidently resolved. Material: cultured CD8+ T cells from PBMCs, obtained from culture after CMV antigen stimulation. The CDR3 protein sequence reads: CASSFDPLEILTDTQYF. The DNA sequence reads TGTGCCAGCAGCTTTGATCCTCTAGAGATACTCACAGATACGCAGTATTTT.